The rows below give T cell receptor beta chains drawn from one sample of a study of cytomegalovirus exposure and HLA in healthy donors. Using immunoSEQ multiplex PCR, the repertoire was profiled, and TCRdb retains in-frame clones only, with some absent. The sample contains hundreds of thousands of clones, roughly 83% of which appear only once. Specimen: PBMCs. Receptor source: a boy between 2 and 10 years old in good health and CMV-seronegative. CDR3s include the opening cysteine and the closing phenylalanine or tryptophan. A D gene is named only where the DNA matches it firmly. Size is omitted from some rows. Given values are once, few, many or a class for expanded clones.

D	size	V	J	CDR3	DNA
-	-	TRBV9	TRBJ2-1	CASGTHLYNEQFF	TGTGCCTCCGGGACTCACCTTTACAATGAGCAGTTCTTC
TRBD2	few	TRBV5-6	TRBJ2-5	CASNLRLAGGWETQYF	TGTGCCAGCAACCTGAGGCTAGCGGGGGGTTGGGAGACCCAGTACTTC
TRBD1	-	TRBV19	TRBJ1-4	CASVGQDEKLFF	TGTGCCAGTGTGGGACAGGATGAAAAACTGTTTTTT
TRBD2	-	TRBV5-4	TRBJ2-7	CASSSSGSYEQYF	TGTGCCAGCAGCTCTAGCGGGAGCTACGAGCAGTACTTC
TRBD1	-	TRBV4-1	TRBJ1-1	CASSQRTGMGNTEAFF	TGCGCCAGCAGCCAAAGGACAGGGATGGGGAACACTGAAGCTTTCTTT
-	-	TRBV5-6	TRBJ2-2	CASSLVGGIGELFF	TGTGCCAGCAGCTTGGTAGGGGGAATCGGGGAGCTGTTTTTT
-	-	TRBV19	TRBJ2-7	CASSIGSYEQYF	TGTGCCAGTAGTATTGGCAGCTACGAGCAGTACTTC
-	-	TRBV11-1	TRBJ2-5	CASSSDKIGTQYF	TGTGCCAGCAGCTCAGACAAGATTGGGACCCAGTACTTC
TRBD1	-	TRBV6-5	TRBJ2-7	CARDRVNSYEQYF	TGTGCCCGCGACAGGGTCAACTCCTACGAGCAGTACTTC
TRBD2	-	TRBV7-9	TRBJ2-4	CASSWSTSVTNIQYF	TGTGCCAGCAGCTGGTCCACTAGCGTTACAAACATTCAGTACTTC
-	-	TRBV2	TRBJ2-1	CASSERVRVPEQFF	TGTGCCAGCAGTGAACGAGTGAGGGTCCCTGAGCAGTTCTTC
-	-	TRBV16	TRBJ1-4	CASSQGTREKLFF	TGTGCCAGCAGCCAAGGGACACGTGAAAAACTGTTTTTT